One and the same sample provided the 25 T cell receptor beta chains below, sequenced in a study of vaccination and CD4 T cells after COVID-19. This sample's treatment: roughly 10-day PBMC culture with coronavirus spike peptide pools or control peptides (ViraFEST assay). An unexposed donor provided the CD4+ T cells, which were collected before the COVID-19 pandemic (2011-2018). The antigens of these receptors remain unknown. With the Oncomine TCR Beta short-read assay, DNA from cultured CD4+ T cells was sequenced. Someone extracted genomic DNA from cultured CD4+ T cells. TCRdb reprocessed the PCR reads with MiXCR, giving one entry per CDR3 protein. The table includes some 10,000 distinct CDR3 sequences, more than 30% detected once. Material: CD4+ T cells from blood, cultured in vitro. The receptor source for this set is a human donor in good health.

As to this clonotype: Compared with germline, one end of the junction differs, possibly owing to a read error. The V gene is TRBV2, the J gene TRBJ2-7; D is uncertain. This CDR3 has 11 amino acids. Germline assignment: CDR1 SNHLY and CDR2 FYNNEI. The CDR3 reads CASNPMYERYF. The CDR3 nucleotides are TGTGCCAGCAACCCGATGTACGAGCGGTACTTC.

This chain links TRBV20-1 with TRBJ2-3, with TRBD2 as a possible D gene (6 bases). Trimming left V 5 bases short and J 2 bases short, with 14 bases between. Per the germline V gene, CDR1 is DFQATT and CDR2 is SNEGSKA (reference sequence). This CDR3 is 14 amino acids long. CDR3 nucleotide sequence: TGCAGTGCTCCTCCAGGGACTCTCACAGATACGCAGTATTTT. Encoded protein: CSAPPGTLTDTQYF.

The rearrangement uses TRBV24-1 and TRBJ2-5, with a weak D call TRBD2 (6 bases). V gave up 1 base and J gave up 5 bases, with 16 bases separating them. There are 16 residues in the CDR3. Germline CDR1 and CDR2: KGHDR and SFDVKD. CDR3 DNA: TGTGCCACCAGTGATTTTGGCCGGAACCGGGGGGAGACCCAGTACTTC. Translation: CATSDFGRNRGETQYF.

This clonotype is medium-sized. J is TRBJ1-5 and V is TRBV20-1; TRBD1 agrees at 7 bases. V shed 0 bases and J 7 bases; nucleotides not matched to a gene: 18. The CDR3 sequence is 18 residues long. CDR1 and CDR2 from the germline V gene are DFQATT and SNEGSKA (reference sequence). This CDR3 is CSARDILKERQGSQPQHF. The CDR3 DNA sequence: TGCAGTGCTAGAGATATACTGAAAGAACGACAGGGAAGCCAGCCCCAGCATTTT.

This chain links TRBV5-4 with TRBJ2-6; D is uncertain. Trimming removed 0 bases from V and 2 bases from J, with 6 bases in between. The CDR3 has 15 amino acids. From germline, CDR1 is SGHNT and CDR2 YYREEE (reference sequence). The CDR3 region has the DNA TGTGCCAGCAGCTTGGTAAGGGCTGGGGCCAACGTCCTGACTTTC. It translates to CASSLVRAGANVLTF.

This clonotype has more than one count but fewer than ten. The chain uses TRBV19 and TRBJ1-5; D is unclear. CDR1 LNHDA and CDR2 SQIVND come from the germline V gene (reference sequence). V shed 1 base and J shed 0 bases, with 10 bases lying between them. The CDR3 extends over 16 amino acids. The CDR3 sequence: CASSIAPRFSNQPQHF. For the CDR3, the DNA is TGTGCCAGTAGTATAGCCCCCAGATTTAGCAATCAGCCCCAGCATTTT. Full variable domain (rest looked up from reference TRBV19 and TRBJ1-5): DGGITQSPKYLFRKEGQNVTLSCEQNLNHDAMYWYRQDPGQGLRLIYYSQIVNDFQKGDIAEGYSVSREKKESFPLTVTSAQKNPTAFYLCASSIAPRFSNQPQHFGDGTRLSIL.

CDR3 nucleotides: TGCGCCAGCAGCTTGGCCGGGGCTACTAATTCACCCCTCCACTTT. Translated: CASSLAGATNSPLHF. This chain uses TRBV5-1 with TRBJ1-6; D may be TRBD1 (5 bases). Germline-derived CDR1 and CDR2 are SGHRS and YFSETQ. The CDR3 runs to 15 residues. Deletions cut 0 bases from V and 6 bases from J, with 10 bases between. Based on the CDR3 plus reference TRBV5-1 and TRBJ1-6, the full variable domain is KAGVTQTPRYLIKTRGQQVTLSCSPISGHRSVSWYQQTPGQGLQFLFEYFSETQRNKGNFPGRFSGRQFSNSRSEMNVSTLELGDSALYLCASSLAGATNSPLHFGNGTRLTVT.

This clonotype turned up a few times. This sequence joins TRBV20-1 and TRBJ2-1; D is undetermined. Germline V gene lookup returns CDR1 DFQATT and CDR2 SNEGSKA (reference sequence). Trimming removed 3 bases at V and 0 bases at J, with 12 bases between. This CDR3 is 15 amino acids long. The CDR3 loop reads CSASRGGSSYNEQFF. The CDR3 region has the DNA TGCAGTGCTAGTCGCGGCGGAAGCTCCTACAATGAGCAGTTCTTC.

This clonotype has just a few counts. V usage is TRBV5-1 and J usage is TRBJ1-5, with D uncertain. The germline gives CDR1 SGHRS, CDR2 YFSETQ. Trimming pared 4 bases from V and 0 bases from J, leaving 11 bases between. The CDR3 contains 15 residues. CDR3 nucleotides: TGCGCCAGCAGCCCGTCGGGGAATAGCAATCAGCCCCAGCATTTT. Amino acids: CASSPSGNSNQPQHF.

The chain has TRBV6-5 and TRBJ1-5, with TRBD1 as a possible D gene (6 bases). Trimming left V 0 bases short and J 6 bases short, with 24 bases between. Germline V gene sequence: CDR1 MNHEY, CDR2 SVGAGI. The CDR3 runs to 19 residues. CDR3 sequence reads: CASSYSRSPSRGIGQPQHF. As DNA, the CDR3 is TGTGCCAGCAGTTACTCGAGGTCTCCGAGTAGGGGGATCGGTCAGCCCCAGCATTTT.

CDR3 sequence reads: CASSESARGQGGTSYEQYF. The CDR3 nucleotides read TGCGCCAGCAGTGAGTCAGCTAGGGGACAGGGAGGCACCTCCTACGAGCAGTACTTC. This rearrangement joins TRBV10-2 to TRBJ2-7, with 9 bases that match TRBD1. The CDR3 sequence is 19 residues long. CDR1 and CDR2 (germline): WSHSY, SAAADI. Trimming removed 0 bases from V and 0 bases from J; junction bases left unmatched: 12.

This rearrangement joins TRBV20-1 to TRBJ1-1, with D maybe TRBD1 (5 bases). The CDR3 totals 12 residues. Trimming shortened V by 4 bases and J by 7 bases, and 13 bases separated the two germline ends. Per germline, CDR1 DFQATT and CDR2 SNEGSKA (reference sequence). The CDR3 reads CSATRDLIEAFF. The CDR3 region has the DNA TGCAGTGCTACCAGGGATCTTATTGAAGCTTTCTTT.

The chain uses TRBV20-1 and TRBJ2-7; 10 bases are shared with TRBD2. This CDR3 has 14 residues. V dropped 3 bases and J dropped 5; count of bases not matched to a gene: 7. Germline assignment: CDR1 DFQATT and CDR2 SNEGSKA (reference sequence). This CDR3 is CSASVGLAGDEQYF. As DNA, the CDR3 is TGCAGTGCTAGCGTCGGGCTAGCGGGAGACGAGCAGTACTTC.

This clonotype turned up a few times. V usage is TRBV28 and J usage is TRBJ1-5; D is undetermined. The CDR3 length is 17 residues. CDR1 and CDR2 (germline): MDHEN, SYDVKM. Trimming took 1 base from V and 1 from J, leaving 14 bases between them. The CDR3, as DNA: TGTGCCAGCAGTTTATTTGTTCCAACCACAAGCAATCAGCCCCAGCATTTT. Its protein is CASSLFVPTTSNQPQHF.

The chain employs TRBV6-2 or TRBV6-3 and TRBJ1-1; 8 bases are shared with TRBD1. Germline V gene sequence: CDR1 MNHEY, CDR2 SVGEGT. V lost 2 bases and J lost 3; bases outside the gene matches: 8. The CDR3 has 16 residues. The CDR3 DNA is TGTGCCAGCAGTTACCCTACAGGGGGATTGGACACTGAAGCTTTCTTT. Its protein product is CASSYPTGGLDTEAFF.

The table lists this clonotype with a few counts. CDR3 sequence (DNA): TGTGCCAGCAGCTTTGGAGACATCTCCTACGAGCAGTACTTC. As protein: CASSFGDISYEQYF. The rearrangement joins TRBV5-4 to TRBJ2-7, with D unclear. CDR3 length: 14 amino acids. Germline V gives CDR1 SGHNT, CDR2 YYREEE (reference sequence). Trimming pared 2 bases from V and 0 bases from J, leaving 9 bases between.

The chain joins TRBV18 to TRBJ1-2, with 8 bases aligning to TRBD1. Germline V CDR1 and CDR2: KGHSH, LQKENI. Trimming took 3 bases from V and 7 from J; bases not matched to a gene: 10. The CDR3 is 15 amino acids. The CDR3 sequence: CASSPSTGERSGYTF. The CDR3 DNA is TGTGCCAGCTCACCGTCGACAGGGGAAAGGAGTGGCTACACCTTC.

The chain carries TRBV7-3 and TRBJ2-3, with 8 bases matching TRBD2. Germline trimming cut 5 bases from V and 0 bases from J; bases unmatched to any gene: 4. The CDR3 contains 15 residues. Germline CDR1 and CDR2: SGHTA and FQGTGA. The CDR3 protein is CASSQRLASTDTQYF. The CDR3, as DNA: TGTGCCAGCAGCCAACGACTAGCGAGCACAGATACGCAGTATTTT.

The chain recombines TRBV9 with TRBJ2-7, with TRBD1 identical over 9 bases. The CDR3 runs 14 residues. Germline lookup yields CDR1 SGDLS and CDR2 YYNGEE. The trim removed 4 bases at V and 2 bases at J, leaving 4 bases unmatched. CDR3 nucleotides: TGTGCCAGCAGCCCCAGACAGGGGGCCTACGAGCAGTACTTC. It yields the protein CASSPRQGAYEQYF.

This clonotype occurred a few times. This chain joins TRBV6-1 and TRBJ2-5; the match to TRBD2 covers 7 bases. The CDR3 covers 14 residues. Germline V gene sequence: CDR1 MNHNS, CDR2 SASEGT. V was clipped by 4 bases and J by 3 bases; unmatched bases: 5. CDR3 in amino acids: CASSGGTKEETQYF. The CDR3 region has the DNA TGTGCCAGCAGTGGGGGGACTAAGGAAGAGACCCAGTACTTC.

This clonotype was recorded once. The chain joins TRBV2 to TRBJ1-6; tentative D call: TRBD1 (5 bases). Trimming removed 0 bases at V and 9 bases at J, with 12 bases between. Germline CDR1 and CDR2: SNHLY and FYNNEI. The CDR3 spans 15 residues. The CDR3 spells CASSEALQGTSPLHF. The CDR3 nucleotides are TGTGCCAGCAGTGAAGCGCTTCAGGGTACTTCACCCCTCCACTTT.

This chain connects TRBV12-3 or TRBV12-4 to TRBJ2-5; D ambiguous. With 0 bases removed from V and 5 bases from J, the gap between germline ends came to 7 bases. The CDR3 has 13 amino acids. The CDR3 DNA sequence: TGTGCCAGCAGTTTAGCAGAGGCGGAGACCCAGTACTTC. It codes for CASSLAEAETQYF.

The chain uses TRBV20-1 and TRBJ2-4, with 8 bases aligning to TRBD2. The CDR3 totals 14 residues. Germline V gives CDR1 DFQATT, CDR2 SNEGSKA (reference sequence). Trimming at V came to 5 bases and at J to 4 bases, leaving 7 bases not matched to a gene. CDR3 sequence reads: CSASISGVKNIQYF. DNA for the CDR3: TGCAGTGCTTCGATTAGCGGGGTAAAAAACATTCAGTACTTC.

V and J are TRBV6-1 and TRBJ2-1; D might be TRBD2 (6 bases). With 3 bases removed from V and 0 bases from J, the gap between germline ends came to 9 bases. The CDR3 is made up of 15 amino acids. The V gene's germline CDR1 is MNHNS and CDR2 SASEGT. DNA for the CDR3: TGTGCCAGCAGTGATGGGGGGAGCTCCTACAATGAGCAGTTCTTC. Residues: CASSDGGSSYNEQFF.

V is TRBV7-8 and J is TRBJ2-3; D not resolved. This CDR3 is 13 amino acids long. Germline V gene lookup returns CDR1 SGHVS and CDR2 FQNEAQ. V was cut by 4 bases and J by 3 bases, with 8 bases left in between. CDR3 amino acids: CASSWFTTDTQYF. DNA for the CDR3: TGTGCCAGCAGCTGGTTCACGACAGATACGCAGTATTTT. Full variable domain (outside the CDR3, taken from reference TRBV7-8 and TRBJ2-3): GAGVSQSPRYKVAKRGQDVALRCDPISGHVSLFWYQQALGQGPEFLTYFQNEAQLDKSGLPSDRFFAERPEGSVSTLKIQRTQQEDSAVYLCASSWFTTDTQYFGPGTRLTVL.